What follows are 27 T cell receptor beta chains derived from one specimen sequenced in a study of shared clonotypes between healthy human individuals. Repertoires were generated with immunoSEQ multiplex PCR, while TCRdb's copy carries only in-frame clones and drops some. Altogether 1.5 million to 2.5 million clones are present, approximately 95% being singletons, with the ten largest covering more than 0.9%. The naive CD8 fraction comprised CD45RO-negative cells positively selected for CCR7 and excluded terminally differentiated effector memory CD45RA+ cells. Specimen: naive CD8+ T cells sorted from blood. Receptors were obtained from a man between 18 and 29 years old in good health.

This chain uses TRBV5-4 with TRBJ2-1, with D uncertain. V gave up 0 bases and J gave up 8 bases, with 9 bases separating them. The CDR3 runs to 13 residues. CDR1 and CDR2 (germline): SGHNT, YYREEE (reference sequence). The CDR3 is CASSLVEQDEQFF. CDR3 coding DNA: TGTGCCAGCAGCTTGGTTGAGCAGGATGAGCAGTTCTTC.

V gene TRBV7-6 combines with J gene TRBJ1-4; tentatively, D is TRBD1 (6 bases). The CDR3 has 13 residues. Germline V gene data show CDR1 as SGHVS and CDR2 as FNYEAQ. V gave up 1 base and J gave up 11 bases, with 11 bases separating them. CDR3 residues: CASSLERGGKLFF. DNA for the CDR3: TGTGCCAGCAGCTTAGAAAGGGGGGGGAAACTGTTTTTT.

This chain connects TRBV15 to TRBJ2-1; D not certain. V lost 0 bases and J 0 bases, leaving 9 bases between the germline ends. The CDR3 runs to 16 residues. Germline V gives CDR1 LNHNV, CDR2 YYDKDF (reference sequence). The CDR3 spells CATSRDQRNSYNEQFF. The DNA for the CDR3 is TGTGCCACCAGCAGAGATCAGAGGAACTCCTACAATGAGCAGTTCTTC.

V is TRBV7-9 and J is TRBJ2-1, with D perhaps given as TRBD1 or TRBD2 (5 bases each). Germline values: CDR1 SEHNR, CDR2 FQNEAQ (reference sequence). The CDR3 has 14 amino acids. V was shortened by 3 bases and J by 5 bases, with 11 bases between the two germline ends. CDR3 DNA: TGTGCCAGCAGCTTGTTAGGGACGGACAATGAGCAGTTCTTC. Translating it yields CASSLLGTDNEQFF.

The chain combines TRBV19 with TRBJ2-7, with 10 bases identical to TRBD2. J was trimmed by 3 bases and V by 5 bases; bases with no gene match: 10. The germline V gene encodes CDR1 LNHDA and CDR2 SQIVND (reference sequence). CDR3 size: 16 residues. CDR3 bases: TGTGCCAGTAGTCCCGGAGCTAGCGGGAGTTACTACGAGCAGTACTTC. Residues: CASSPGASGSYYEQYF.

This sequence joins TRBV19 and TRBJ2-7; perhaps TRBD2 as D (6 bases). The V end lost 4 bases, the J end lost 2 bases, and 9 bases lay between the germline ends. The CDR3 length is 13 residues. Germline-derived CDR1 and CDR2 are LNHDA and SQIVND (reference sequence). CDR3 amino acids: CASSSGITYEQYF. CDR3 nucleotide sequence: TGTGCCAGTAGTAGCGGGATCACCTACGAGCAGTACTTC. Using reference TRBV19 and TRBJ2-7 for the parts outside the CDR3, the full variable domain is DGGITQSPKYLFRKEGQNVTLSCEQNLNHDAMYWYRQDPGQGLRLIYYSQIVNDFQKGDIAEGYSVSREKKESFPLTVTSAQKNPTAFYLCASSSGITYEQYFGPGTRLTVT.

CDR3 in amino acids: CASSESNSETQYF. CDR3 DNA sequence: TGCGCCAGCAGTGAGTCGAATAGCGAGACCCAGTACTTC. The V call is TRBV10-2, the J call TRBJ2-5; D not certain. This CDR3 region has 13 residues. V was cut by 0 bases and J by 5 bases, with 7 bases left in between. Looked up from germline, CDR1 is WSHSY and CDR2 is SAAADI.

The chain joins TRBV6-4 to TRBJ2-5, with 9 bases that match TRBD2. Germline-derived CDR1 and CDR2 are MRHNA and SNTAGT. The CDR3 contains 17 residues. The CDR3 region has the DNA TGTCCCCCACCACCGAGACTAGCGGCCCCCTCGCGAGAGACCCAGTACTTC. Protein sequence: CPPPPRLAAPSRETQYF.

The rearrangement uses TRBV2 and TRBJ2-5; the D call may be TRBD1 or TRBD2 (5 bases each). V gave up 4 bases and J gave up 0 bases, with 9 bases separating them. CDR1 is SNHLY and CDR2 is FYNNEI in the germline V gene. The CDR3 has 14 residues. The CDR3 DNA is TGTGCCAGCAGTGGGGGGTACTACCAAGAGACCCAGTACTTC. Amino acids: CASSGGYYQETQYF.

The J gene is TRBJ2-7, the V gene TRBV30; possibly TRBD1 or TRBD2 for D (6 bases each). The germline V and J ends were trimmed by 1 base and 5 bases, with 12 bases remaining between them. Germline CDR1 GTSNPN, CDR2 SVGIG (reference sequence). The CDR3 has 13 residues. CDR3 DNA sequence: TGTGCCTGGAGTGACGGGGGCGCGGACGAGCAGTACTTC. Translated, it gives CAWSDGGADEQYF.

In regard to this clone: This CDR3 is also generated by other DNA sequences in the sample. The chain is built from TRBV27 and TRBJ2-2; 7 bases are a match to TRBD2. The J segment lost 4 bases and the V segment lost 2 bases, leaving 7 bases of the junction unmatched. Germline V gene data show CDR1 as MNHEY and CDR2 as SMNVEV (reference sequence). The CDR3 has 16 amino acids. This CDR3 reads CASSLVGTGGTGELFF. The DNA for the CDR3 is TGTGCCAGCAGTTTAGTGGGGACGGGGGGCACCGGGGAGCTGTTTTTT.

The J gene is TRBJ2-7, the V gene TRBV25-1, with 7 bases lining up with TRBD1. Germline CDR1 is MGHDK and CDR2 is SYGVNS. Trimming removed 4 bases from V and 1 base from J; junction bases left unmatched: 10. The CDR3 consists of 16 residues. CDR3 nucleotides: TGTGCCAGCAGTGGGTTTGACAGGGAAGCTTCCTACGAGCAGTACTTC. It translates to CASSGFDREASYEQYF.

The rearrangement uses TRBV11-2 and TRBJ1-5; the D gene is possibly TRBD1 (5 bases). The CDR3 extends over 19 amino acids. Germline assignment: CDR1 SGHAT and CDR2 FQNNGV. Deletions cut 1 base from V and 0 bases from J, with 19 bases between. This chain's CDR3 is CASSLGRVRGPNSNQPQHF. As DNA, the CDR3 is TGTGCCAGCAGCTTAGGTCGGGTGAGGGGTCCTAATAGCAATCAGCCCCAGCATTTT.

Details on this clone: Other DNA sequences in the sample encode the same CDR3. The CDR3 DNA reads as TGTGCCAGTAGTATAGATGGGGAAACCGAGCAGTACTTC. Its protein product is CASSIDGETEQYF. The chain links TRBV19 to TRBJ2-7, with no clear D. In germline, CDR1 is LNHDA, CDR2 SQIVND (reference sequence). Trimming stripped 0 bases from V and 6 bases from J, with 9 bases between. This CDR3 is built from 13 residues.

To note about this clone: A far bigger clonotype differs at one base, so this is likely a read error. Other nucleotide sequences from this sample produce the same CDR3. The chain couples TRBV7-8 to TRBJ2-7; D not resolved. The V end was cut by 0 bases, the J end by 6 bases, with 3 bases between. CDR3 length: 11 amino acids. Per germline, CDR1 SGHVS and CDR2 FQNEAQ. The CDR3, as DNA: TGTGCCAGCAGCTTAGCGGGCGAGCAGTACTTC. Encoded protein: CASSLAGEQYF.

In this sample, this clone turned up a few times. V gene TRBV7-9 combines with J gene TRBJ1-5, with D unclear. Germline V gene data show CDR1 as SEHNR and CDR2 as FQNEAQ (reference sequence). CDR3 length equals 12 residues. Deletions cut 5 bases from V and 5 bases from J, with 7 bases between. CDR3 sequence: CASSRADQPQHF. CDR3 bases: TGTGCCAGCAGCCGAGCTGATCAGCCCCAGCATTTT.

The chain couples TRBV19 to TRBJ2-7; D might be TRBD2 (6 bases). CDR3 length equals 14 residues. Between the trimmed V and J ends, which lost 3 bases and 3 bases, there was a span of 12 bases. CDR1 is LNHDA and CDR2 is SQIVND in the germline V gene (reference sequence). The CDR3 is CASSIDGEVYEQYF. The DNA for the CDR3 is TGTGCCAGTAGTATTGACGGGGAGGTCTACGAGCAGTACTTC.

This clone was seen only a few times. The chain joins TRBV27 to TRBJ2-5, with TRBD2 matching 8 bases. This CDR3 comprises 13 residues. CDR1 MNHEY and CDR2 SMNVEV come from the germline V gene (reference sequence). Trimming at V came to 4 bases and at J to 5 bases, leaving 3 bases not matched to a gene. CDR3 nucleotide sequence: TGTGCCAGCAGTTCAGCGGGAGAGGAGACCCAGTACTTC. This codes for CASSSAGEETQYF.

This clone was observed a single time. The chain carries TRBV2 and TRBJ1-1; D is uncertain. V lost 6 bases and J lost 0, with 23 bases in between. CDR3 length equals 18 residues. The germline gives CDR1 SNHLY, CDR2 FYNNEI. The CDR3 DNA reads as TGTGCCAGCAGGACCCCGAGCGGGAAAATGGGCATGAACACTGAAGCTTTCTTT. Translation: CASRTPSGKMGMNTEAFF.

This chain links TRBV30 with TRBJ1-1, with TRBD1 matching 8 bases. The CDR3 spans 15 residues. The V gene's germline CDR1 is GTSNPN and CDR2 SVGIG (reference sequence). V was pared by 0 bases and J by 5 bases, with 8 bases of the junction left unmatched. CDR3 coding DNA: TGTGCCTGGAGTGTATCCGGACAGGGAAGGACTGAAGCTTTCTTT. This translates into CAWSVSGQGRTEAFF.

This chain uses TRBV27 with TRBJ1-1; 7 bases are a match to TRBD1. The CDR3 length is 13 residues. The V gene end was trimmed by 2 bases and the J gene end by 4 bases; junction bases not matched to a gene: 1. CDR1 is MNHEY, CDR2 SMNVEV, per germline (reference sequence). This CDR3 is CASSLDRATEAFF. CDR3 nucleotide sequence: TGTGCCAGCAGTTTAGACAGGGCCACTGAAGCTTTCTTT.

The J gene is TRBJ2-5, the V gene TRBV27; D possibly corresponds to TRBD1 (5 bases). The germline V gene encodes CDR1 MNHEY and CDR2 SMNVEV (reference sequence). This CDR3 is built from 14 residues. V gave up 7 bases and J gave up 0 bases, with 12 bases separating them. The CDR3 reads CASKSSRDQETQYF. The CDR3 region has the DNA TGTGCCAGCAAGTCCTCCAGGGACCAAGAGACCCAGTACTTC.

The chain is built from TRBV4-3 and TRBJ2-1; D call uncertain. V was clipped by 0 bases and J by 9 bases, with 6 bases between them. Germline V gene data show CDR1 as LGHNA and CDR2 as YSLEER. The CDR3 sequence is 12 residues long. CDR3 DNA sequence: TGCGCCAGCAGCCAAGATTGGACTGAGCAGTTCTTC. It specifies CASSQDWTEQFF.

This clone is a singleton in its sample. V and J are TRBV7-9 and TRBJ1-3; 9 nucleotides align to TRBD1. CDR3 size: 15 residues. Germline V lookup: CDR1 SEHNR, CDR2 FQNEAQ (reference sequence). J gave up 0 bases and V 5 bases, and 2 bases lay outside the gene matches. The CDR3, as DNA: TGTGCCAGCAGCGGGACAGGGTTCTCTGGAAACACCATATATTTT. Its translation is CASSGTGFSGNTIYF. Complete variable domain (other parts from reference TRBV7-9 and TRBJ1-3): DTGVSQNPRHKITKRGQNVTFRCDPISEHNRLYWYRQTLGQGPEFLTYFQNEAQLEKSRLLSDRFSAERPKGSFSTLEIQRTEQGDSAMYLCASSGTGFSGNTIYFGEGSWLTVV.

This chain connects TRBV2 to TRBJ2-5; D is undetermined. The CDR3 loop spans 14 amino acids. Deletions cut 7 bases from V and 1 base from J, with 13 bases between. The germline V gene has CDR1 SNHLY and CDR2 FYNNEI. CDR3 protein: CASTWVQSQETQYF. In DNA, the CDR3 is TGTGCCAGCACCTGGGTCCAGAGCCAAGAGACCCAGTACTTC.

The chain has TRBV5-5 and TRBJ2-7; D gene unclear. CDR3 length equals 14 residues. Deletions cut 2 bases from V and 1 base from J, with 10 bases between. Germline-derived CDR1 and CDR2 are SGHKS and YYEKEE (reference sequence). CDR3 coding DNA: TGTGCCAGCAGCTTCTGGCAGGATTCCTACGAGCAGTACTTC. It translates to CASSFWQDSYEQYF.

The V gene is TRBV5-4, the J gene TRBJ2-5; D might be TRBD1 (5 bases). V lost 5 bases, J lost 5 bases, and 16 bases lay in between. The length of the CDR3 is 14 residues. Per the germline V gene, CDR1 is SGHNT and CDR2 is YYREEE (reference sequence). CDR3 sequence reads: CASRGWGLMETQYF. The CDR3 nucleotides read TGTGCCAGCAGGGGATGGGGCCTAATGGAGACCCAGTACTTC. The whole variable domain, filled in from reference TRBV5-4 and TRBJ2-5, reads ETGVTQSPTHLIKTRGQQVTLRCSSQSGHNTVSWYQQALGQGPQFIFQYYREEENGRGNFPPRFSGLQFPNYSSELNVNALELDDSALYLCASRGWGLMETQYFGPGTRLLVL.